Presented here are 12 T cell receptor beta chains from one specimen sequenced in a study of blood T cell repertoires in COVID-19. Assay: immunoSEQ multiplex PCR; the TCRdb copy retains only in-frame clones and omits some. This repertoire shows some 150,000 clones, approximately 87% found once; its top ten account for 10% to 11%. Sequences were obtained from peripheral blood. All receptors come from a woman aged 60-70 years with COVID-19, enrolled during active disease.

The table lists this clone with a few counts. The J gene is TRBJ2-1, the V gene TRBV30; D call uncertain. The CDR3 is 13 amino acids. V lost 0 bases to trimming and J lost 4 bases, with 7 bases between them. Germline CDR1 reads GTSNPN; CDR2 reads SVGIG (reference sequence). CDR3 residues: CAWSVRVYNEQFF. The CDR3 nucleotides are TGTGCCTGGAGTGTCCGGGTTTACAATGAGCAGTTCTTC.

The rearrangement joins TRBV5-1 to TRBJ1-2; D uncertain. The CDR3 is 16 amino acids. CDR1 is SGHRS, CDR2 YFSETQ, per germline. The V and J ends lost 0 bases and 4 bases respectively, with 16 bases between them. The DNA for the CDR3 is TGCGCCAGCAGCTTGGCCGGCAGGCCCTCTATCTATGGCTACACCTTC. Encoded protein: CASSLAGRPSIYGYTF. Based on the CDR3 plus reference TRBV5-1 and TRBJ1-2, the full variable domain is KAGVTQTPRYLIKTRGQQVTLSCSPISGHRSVSWYQQTPGQGLQFLFEYFSETQRNKGNFPGRFSGRQFSNSRSEMNVSTLELGDSALYLCASSLAGRPSIYGYTFGSGTRLTVV.

This clone was seen a single time. The chain has TRBV30 and TRBJ2-7; TRBD1 is a possible D gene (5 bases). CDR1 is GTSNPN, CDR2 SVGIG, per germline (reference sequence). The V gene lost 3 bases and the J gene lost 0 bases, with 6 bases spanning the gap. The CDR3 length is 12 residues. This chain's CDR3 is CAWRTDSYEQYF. The CDR3 DNA is TGTGCCTGGAGGACAGACTCCTACGAGCAGTACTTC.

The chain recombines TRBV4-2 with TRBJ2-7; the match to TRBD2 covers 7 bases. Losses at the gene ends were 4 bases for V and 4 bases for J; bases not matched to a gene: 10. Germline V gene lookup returns CDR1 LGHNA and CDR2 YNFKEQ. CDR3 length: 15 residues. The CDR3 nucleotides are TGTGCCAGCAGCCTCGGTGGGGGGGAGCTGTACGAGCAGTACTTC. This codes for CASSLGGGELYEQYF.

This chain links TRBV10-3 with TRBJ1-5; 7 bases are shared with TRBD1. In germline, CDR1 is ENHRY, CDR2 SYGVKD. This CDR3 is 14 amino acids long. The ends lost 4 bases at V and 5 bases at J; junction bases unmatched: 5. CDR3 sequence: CAISGTGAYQPQHF. The DNA of the CDR3 is TGTGCCATCAGTGGAACAGGGGCCTATCAGCCCCAGCATTTT.

The V and J genes are TRBV7-9 and TRBJ2-5; D possibly corresponds to TRBD2 (6 bases). The germline gives CDR1 SEHNR, CDR2 FQNEAQ (reference sequence). The germline V and J ends were trimmed by 1 base and 4 bases, with 13 bases remaining between them. The CDR3 has 15 amino acids. CDR3 DNA sequence: TGTGCCAGCAGCTTAGGGGGGGACCAGGCAGAGACCCAGTACTTC. Translated, it gives CASSLGGDQAETQYF. The variable domain in full, with the rest retrieved from reference TRBV7-9 and TRBJ2-5, is DTGVSQNPRHKITKRGQNVTFRCDPISEHNRLYWYRQTLGQGPEFLTYFQNEAQLEKSRLLSDRFSAERPKGSFSTLEIQRTEQGDSAMYLCASSLGGDQAETQYFGPGTRLLVL.

This clone was observed once. V and J are TRBV6-2 or TRBV6-3 and TRBJ1-5, with TRBD1 matching 8 bases. Trimming took 2 bases from V and 1 from J; bases not matched to a gene: 7. The CDR3 has 17 amino acids. Germline assignment: CDR1 MNHEY and CDR2 SVGEGT. The CDR3 protein is CASSYEQGGGSNQPQHF. The CDR3 DNA is TGTGCCAGCAGTTACGAACAGGGGGGTGGAAGCAATCAGCCCCAGCATTTT.

The CDR3 coding sequence is TGTGCCAGCAGTAGGACAGGGGGGTGGTACGAGCAGTACTTC. Protein product: CASSRTGGWYEQYF. V gene TRBV6-5 combines with J gene TRBJ2-7; 10 positions match TRBD1. V shed 5 bases and J 4 bases; nucleotides not matched to a gene: 5. This CDR3 is built from 14 residues. Germline V lookup: CDR1 MNHEY, CDR2 SVGAGI.

Details on this clone: This sample includes further DNA sequences coding for the same CDR3. The chain recombines TRBV6-1 with TRBJ2-7; 7 positions match TRBD1. The germline V gene has CDR1 MNHNS and CDR2 SASEGT. J lost 1 base, V lost 0 bases, and 6 bases had no gene match. This CDR3 region has 16 residues. The CDR3 nucleotides read TGTGCCAGCAGTGAAGCGTCATGGGACAGTTCCTACGAGCAGTACTTC. It codes for CASSEASWDSSYEQYF.

This clone was detected only a few times. V usage is TRBV30 and J usage is TRBJ1-2, with 11 bases identical to TRBD1. The CDR3 is 15 amino acids. Germline V gene lookup returns CDR1 GTSNPN and CDR2 SVGIG (reference sequence). After removal of 0 bases from V and 7 bases from J, the junction contained 7 bases not matched to a gene. In DNA, the CDR3 is TGTGCCTGGAGTGTAAAGGCGGGACAGGGGGGTGGCTACACCTTC. This gives the protein CAWSVKAGQGGGYTF.

The V gene is TRBV6-5, the J gene TRBJ1-5; D is undetermined. Trimming stripped 5 bases from V and 5 bases from J, with 7 bases between. The length of the CDR3 is 12 residues. From germline, CDR1 is MNHEY and CDR2 SVGAGI. The CDR3 is CASSREHQPQHF. The CDR3 DNA follows: TGTGCCAGCAGTCGGGAGCATCAGCCCCAGCATTTT.

The chain carries TRBV4-2 and TRBJ2-7, with D perhaps TRBD1 (6 bases). V lost 3 bases and J 0 bases, leaving 9 bases between the germline ends. The CDR3 runs 14 residues. Per the germline V gene, CDR1 is LGHNA and CDR2 is YNFKEQ. The CDR3 spells CASSQTRGSYEQYF. The CDR3 DNA reads TGTGCCAGCAGCCAGACCAGGGGCTCCTACGAGCAGTACTTC.